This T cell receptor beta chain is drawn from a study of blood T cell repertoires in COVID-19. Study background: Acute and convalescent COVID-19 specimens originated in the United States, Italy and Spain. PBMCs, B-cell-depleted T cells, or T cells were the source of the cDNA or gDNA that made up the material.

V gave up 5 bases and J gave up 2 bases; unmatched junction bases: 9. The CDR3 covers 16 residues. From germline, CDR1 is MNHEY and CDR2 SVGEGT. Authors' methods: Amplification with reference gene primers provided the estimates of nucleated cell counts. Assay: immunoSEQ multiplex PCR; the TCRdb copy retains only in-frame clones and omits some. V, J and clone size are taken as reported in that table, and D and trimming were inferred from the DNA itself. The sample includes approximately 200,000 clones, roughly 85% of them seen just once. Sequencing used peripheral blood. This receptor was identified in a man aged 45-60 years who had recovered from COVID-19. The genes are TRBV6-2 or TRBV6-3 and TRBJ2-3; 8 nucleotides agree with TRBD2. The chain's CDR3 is CASSAWTSLTTDTQYF. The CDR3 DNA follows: TGTGCCAGCAGTGCGTGGACTAGCCTCACCACAGATACGCAGTATTTT.